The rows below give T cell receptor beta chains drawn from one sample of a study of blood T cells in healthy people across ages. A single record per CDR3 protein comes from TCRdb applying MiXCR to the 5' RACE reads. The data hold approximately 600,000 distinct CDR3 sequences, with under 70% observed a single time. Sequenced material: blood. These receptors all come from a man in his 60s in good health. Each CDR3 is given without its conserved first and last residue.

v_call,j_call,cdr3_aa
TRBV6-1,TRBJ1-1,ASSVEQGLNTEAF
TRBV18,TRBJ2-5,ASSPTGGAETQY
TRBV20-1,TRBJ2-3,SARSRLAGGRDTQY
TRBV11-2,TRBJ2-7,ASSLGEAWYEQY
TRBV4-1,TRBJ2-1,ASSQDRTYEQF
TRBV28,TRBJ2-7,ASSLPGQKNEQY
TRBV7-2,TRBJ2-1,ASSLGPSNEQF
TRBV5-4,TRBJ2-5,ASSREGFGETQY
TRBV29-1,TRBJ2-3,SVEDRSSTDTQY
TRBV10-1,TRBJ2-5,ASSELGSQETQY
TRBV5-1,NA,ASSLIQGHEQY
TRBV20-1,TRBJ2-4,SARDRDRDVKNIQY
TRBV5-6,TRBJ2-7,ASSLVGRGSYEQY
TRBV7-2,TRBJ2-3,ASSPQTGVDTQY
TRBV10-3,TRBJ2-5,AISGGHQETQY
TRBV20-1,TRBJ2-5,SAYRSGGVETQY
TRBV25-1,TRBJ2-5,ASSEWPGTGEETQY
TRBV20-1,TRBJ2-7,SARDSGGADEQY
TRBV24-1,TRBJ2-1,ATSPTPGRGGAWNEQF